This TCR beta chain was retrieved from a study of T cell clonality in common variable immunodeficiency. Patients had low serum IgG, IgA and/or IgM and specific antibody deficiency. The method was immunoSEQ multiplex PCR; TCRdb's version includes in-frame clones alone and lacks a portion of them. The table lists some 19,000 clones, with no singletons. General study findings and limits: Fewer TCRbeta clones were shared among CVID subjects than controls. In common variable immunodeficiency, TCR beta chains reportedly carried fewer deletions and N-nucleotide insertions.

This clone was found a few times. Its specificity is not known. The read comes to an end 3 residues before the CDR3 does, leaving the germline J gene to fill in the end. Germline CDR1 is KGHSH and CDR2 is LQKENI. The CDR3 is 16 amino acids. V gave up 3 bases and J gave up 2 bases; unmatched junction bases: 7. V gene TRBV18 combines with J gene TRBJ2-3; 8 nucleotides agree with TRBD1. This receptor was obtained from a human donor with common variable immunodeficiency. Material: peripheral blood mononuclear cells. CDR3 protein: CASSPPGTGYTDTQYF. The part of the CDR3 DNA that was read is TGTGCCAGCTCACCGCCTGGGACAGGCTACACAGATACG.